This T cell receptor beta chain was documented in a study of cytomegalovirus exposure and HLA in healthy donors. 13 Jbeta primers and 60 Vbeta primers were used for the PCR. Data came from immunoSEQ multiplex PCR; TCRdb stores just in-frame clones and leaves some out. Its table records about 200,000 clones. In regard to this clone: Its antigen is unidentified.

Looked up from germline, CDR1 is MDHEN and CDR2 is SYDVKM. There are 14 residues in the CDR3. Trimming cost V 3 bases and J 1 base; bases outside gene matches: 1. General study findings and limits: There were some public TCRs occurring in many donors, but most TCR sequences were rare.

Specimen: PBMCs. The chain has TRBV28 and TRBJ2-3; 7 bases are a match to TRBD1. This TCR was sampled from a girl aged 2 to 10 in good health and CMV-seropositive. The CDR3 is CASSFQGGTDTQYF. DNA of the CDR3: TGTGCCAGCAGTTTCCAGGGGGGCACAGATACGCAGTATTTT.